This T cell receptor beta chain was observed in a study of blood T cell repertoires in COVID-19. Libraries were prepared by immunoSEQ multiplex PCR; TCRdb keeps only in-frame clonotypes and omits some of them. The table includes 100,000 to 150,000 clones, more than 75% detected once. On this clone itself: Other nucleotide sequences in the sample specify the same CDR3.

This TCR was sampled from a woman aged 55 to 70 with acute or convalescent COVID-19. The material sequenced was peripheral blood.

CDR3 DNA sequence: TGTGCCAGCAGCGCCGGGACAGGGCTGAACACTGAAGCTTTCTTT. Protein: CASSAGTGLNTEAFF. V is TRBV9 and J is TRBJ1-1; 9 nucleotides align to TRBD1. Germline values: CDR1 SGDLS, CDR2 YYNGEE. V lost 3 bases, J lost 0 bases, and 3 bases stayed unmatched. This CDR3 is built from 15 residues.